This record covers a single T cell receptor beta chain. What it binds is unknown. These data originate in a study of long-term antiretroviral therapy in people with HIV. Every participant gave one or more pre-ART and two or more post-ART PBMC samples. DNA was extracted from about 1-10 million thawed cryopreserved PBMC. Trimming stripped 4 bases from V and 4 bases from J, with 16 bases between. The germline CDR1 and CDR2 sequences are MDHEN and SYDVKM. The CDR3 covers 15 residues. Study-wide points: Despite increasing after ART, diversity remained lower than that of transplant donor controls.

Run at survey level, the immunoSEQ assay was version v3.0. Clones were sequenced by immunoSEQ multiplex PCR, and TCRdb holds only the in-frame ones, with some missing. The sample has 25,000 to 35,000 clones; over 70% are singletons. The clonotype originates from a man aged 25 to 45 with HIV. This specimen consisted of unsorted PBMCs, obtained 2.7 to 2.9 years after starting antiretroviral therapy. The V gene is TRBV28, the J gene TRBJ1-2; D might be TRBD1 (5 bases). DNA for the CDR3: TGTGCCAGCAGTTACGGCCGGGGGGATACCTATGGCTACACCTTC. This codes for CASSYGRGDTYGYTF.